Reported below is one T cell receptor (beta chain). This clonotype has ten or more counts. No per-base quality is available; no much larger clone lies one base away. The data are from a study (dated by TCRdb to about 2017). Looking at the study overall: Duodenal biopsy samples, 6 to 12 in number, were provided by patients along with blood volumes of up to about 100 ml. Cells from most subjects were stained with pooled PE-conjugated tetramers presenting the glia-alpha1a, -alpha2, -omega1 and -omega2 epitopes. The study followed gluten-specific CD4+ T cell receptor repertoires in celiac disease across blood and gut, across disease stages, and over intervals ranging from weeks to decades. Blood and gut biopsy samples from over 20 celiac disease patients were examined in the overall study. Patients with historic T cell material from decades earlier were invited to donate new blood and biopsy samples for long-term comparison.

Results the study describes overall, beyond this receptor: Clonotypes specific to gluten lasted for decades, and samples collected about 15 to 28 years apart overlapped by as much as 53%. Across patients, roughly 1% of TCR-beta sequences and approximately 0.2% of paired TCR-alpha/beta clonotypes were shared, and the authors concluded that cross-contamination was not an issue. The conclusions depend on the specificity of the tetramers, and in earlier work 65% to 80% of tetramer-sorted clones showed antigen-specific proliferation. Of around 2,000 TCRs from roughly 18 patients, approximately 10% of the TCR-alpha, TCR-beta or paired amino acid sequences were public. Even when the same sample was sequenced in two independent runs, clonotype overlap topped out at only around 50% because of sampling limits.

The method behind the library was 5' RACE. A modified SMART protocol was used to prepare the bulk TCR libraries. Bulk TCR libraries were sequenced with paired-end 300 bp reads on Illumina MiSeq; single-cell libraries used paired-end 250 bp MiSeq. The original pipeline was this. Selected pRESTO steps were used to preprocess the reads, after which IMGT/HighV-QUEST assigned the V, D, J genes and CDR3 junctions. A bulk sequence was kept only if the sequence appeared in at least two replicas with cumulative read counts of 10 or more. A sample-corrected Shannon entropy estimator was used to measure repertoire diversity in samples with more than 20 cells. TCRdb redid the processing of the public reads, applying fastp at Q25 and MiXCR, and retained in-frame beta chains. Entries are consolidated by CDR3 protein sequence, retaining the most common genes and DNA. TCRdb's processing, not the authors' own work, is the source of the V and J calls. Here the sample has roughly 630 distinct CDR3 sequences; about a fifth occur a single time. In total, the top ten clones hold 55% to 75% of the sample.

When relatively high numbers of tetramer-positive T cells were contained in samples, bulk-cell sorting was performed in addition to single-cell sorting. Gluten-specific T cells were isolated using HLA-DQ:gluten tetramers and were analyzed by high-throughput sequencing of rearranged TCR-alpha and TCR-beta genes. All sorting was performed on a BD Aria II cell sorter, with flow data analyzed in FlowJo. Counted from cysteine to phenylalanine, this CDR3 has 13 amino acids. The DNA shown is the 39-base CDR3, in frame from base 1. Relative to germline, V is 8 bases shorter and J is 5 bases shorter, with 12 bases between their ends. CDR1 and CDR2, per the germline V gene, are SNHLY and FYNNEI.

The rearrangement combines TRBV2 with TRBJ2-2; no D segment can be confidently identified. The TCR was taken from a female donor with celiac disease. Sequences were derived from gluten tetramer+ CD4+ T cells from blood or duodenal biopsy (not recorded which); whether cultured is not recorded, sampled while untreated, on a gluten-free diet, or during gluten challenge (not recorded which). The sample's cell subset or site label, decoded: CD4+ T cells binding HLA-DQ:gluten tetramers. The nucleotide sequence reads TGTGCCAGCCGGTTTACAGAGACCGGGGAGCTGTTTTTT. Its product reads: CASRFTETGELFF.